The present T cell receptor beta chain was sequenced within a study of shared clonotypes between healthy human individuals. Overall study context: The people who gave samples were two women and three men aged 18 to 49.

The CDR3 is 16 residues long. Germline CDR1 and CDR2: SGDLS and YYNGEE. After removal of 3 bases from V and 0 bases from J, the junction contained 8 bases not matched to a gene. Findings of the study overall: It was the non-shared clonotypes that had lower generation probabilities than clonotypes shared by all four donors. Of the naive CD4 clonotypes, around 4.7% were shared across several donors.

Remarks on this clone: The antigen remains undetermined.

Assay used: immunoSEQ multiplex PCR; TCRdb lists only in-frame clones, some missing. The sample includes 2.3 million or so clones, 85% to 95% of them seen just once. This TCR was sampled from a man between 18 and 29 years old in good health. Some clones in this sample may be carry-over from other donors' samples. The sequencing sample was made of naive CD4+ T cells from PBMCs. Subset given: CD45RA+ positively selected. The rearrangement uses TRBV9 and TRBJ1-2; 7 bases match TRBD1. CDR3 sequence (DNA): TGTGCCAGCAGCGGTAGCCCGGGACAGTCTAACTATGGCTACACCTTC. Translated: CASSGSPGQSNYGYTF.